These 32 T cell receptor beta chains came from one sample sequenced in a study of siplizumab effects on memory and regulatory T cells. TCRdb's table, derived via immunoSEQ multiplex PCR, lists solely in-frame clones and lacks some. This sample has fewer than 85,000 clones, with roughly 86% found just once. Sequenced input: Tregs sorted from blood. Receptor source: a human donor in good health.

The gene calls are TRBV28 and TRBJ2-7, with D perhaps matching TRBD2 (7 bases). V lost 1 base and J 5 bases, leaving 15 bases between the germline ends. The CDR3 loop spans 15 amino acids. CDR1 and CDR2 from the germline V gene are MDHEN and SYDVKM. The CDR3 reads CASSLSSGGRDEQYF. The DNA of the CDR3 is TGTGCCAGCAGTTTATCATCCGGGGGGCGGGACGAGCAGTACTTC.

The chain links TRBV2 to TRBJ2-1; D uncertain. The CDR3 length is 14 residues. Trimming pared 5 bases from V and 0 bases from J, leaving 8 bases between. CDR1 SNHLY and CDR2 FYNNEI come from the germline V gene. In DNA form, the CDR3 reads TGTGCCAGCAGTTCTGATAGCTCCTACAATGAGCAGTTCTTC. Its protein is CASSSDSSYNEQFF.

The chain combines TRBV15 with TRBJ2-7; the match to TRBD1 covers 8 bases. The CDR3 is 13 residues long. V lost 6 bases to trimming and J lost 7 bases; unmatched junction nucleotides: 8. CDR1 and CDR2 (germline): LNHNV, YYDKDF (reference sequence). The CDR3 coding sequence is TGTGCCACCAGGCCGACAGGGGTAGGGGAGCAGTACTTC. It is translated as CATRPTGVGEQYF.

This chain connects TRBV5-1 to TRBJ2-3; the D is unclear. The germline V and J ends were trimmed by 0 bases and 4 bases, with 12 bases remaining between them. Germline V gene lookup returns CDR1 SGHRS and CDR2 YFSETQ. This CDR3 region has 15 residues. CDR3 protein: CASSLAGNHPDTQYF. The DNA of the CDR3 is TGCGCCAGCAGCTTGGCCGGCAATCATCCAGATACGCAGTATTTT.

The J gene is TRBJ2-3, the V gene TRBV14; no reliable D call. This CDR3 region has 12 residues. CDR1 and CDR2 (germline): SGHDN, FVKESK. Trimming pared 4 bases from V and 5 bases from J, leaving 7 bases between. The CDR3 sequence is CASSPLGDTQYF. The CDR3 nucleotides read TGTGCCAGCAGCCCCCTTGGAGATACGCAGTATTTT.

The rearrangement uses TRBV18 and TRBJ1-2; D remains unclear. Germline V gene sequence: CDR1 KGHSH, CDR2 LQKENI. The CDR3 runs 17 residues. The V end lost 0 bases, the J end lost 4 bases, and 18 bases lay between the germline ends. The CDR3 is CASSPPMGAEIPYGYTF. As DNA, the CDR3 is TGTGCCAGCTCACCACCGATGGGTGCCGAGATTCCCTATGGCTACACCTTC.

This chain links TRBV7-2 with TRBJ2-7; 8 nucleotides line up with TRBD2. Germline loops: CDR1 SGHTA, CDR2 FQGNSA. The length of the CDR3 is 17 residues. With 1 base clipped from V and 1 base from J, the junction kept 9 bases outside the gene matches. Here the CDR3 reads CASSLVPLAGYSYEQYF. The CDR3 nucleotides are TGTGCCAGCAGCTTAGTTCCCCTAGCGGGTTATTCCTACGAGCAGTACTTC.

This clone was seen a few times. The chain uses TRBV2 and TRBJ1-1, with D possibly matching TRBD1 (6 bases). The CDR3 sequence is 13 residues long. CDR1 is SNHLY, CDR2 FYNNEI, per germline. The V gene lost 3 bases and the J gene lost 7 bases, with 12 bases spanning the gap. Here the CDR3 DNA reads TGTGCCAGCAGTGATCTCCAGGGGCGTGAAGCTTTCTTT. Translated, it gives CASSDLQGREAFF. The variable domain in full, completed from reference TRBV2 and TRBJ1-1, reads EPEVTQTPSHQVTQMGQEVILRCVPISNHLYFYWYRQILGQKVEFLVSFYNNEISEKSEIFDDQFSVERPDGSNFTLKIRSTKLEDSAMYFCASSDLQGREAFFGQGTRLTVV.

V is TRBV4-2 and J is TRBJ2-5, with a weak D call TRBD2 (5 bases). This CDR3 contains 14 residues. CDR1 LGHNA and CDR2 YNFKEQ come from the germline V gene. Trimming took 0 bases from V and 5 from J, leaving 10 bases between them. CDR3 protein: CASSQDRGLETQYF. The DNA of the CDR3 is TGTGCCAGCAGCCAAGATCGCGGGTTGGAGACCCAGTACTTC.

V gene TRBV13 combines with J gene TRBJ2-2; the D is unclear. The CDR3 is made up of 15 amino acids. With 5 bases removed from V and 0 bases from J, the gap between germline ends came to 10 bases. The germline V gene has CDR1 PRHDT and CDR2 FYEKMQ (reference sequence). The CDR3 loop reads CASSGVTANTGELFF. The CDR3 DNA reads TGTGCCAGCAGCGGAGTGACGGCGAACACCGGGGAGCTGTTTTTT. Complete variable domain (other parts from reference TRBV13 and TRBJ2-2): AAGVIQSPRHLIKEKRETATLKCYPIPRHDTVYWYQQGPGQDPQFLISFYEKMQSDKGSIPDRFSAQQFSDYHSELNMSSLELGDSALYFCASSGVTANTGELFFGEGSRLTVL.

The CDR3 region has the DNA TGCGCCAGCAGCTCCCCCTACGAGCAGTACTTC. Its protein is CASSSPYEQYF. The V gene is TRBV5-1, the J gene TRBJ2-7, with D hard to call. V lost 3 bases and J lost 2, with 3 bases in between. CDR1 SGHRS and CDR2 YFSETQ come from the germline V gene. The CDR3 loop spans 11 amino acids.

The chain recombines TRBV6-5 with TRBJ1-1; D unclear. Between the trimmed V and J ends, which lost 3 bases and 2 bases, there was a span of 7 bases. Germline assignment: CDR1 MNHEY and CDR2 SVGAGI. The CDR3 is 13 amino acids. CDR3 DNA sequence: TGTGCCAGCAGTTATACAGCAAACACTGAAGCTTTCTTT. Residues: CASSYTANTEAFF.

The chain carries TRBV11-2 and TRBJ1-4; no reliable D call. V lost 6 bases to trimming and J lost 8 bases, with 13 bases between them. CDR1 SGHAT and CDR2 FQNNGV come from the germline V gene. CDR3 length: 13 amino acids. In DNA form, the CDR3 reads TGTGCCAGCAGTTCCATCGGTGGGGAAAAACTGTTTTTT. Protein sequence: CASSSIGGEKLFF.

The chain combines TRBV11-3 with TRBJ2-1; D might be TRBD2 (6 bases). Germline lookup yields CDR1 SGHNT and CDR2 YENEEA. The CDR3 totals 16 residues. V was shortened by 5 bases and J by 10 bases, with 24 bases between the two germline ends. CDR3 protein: CASSSSLGGGPKEQFF. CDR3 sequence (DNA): TGTGCCAGCAGCAGCAGCCTGGGGGGAGGCCCCAAAGAGCAGTTCTTC.

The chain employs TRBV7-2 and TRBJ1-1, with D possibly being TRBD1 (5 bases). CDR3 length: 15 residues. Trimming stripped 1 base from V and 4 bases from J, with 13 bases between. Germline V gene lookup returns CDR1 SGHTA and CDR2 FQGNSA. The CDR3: CASSLVQGLATEAFF. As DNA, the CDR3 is TGTGCCAGCAGCTTAGTCCAGGGTTTGGCCACTGAAGCTTTCTTT. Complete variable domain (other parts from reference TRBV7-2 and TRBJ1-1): GAGVSQSPSNKVTEKGKDVELRCDPISGHTALYWYRQSLGQGLEFLIYFQGNSAPDKSGLPSDRFSAERTGGSVSTLTIQRTQQEDSAVYLCASSLVQGLATEAFFGQGTRLTVV.

The CDR3 DNA follows: TGTGCCAGCAGCCTGCAGTTGAATTCCTACGAGCAGTACTTC. Its protein product is CASSLQLNSYEQYF. J is TRBJ2-7 and V is TRBV4-2, with no clear D. There are 14 residues in the CDR3. Trimming took off 4 bases at V and 1 base at J, with 11 bases between the two ends. From germline, CDR1 is LGHNA and CDR2 YNFKEQ.

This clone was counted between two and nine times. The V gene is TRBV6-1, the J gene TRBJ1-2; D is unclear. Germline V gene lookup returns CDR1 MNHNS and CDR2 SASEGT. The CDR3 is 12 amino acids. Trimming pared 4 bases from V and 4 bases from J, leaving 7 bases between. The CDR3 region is CASSAVGYGYTF. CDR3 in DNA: TGTGCCAGCAGTGCAGTAGGCTATGGCTACACCTTC.

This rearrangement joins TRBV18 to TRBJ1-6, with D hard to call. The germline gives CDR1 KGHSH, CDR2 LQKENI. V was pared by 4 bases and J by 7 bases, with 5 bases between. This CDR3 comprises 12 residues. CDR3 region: CASSRANSPLHF. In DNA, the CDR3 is TGTGCCAGCTCACGTGCAAATTCACCCCTCCACTTT.

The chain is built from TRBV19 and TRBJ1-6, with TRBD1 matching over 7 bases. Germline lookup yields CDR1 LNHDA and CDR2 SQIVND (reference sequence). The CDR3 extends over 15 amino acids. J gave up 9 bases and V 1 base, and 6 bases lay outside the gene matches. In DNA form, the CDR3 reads TGTGCCAGTAGTATAGTAGCAGGGGGTAGTTCACCCCTCCACTTT. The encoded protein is CASSIVAGGSSPLHF.

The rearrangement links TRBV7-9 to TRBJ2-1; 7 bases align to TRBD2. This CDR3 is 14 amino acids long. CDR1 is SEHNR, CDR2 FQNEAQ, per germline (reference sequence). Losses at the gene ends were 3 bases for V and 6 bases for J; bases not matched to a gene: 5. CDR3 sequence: CASSFGLGLNEQFF. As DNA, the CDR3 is TGTGCCAGCAGCTTCGGACTAGGCCTCAATGAGCAGTTCTTC.

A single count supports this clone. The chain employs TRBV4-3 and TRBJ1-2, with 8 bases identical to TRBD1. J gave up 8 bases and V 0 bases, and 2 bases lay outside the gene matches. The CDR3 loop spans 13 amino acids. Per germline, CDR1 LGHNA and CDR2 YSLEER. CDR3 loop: CASSQETGEGYTF. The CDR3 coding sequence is TGCGCCAGCAGCCAAGAGACAGGGGAGGGCTACACCTTC.

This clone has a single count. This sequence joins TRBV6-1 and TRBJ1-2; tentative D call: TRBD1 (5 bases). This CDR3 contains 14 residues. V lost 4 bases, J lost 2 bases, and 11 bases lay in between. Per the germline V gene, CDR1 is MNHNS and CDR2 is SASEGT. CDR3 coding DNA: TGTGCCAGCAGTGTGGGGACGGGAAACTATGGCTACACCTTC. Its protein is CASSVGTGNYGYTF.

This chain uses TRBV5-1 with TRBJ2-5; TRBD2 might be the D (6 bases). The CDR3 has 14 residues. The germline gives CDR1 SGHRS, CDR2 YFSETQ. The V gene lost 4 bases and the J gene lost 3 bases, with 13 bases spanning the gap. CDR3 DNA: TGCGCCAGCAGCATCCCGGGACTGGAAGAGACCCAGTACTTC. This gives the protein CASSIPGLEETQYF.

This chain's CDR3 is CALRDYNTDTQYF. The CDR3 nucleotides are TGTGCCCTCCGGGACTACAACACAGATACGCAGTATTTT. This chain uses TRBV5-4 with TRBJ2-3; 7 positions agree with TRBD2. Germline CDR1 reads SGHNT; CDR2 reads YYREEE (reference sequence). V was pared by 10 bases and J by 2 bases, with 7 bases of the junction left unmatched. CDR3 size: 13 residues. The full variable domain, its missing parts supplied by reference TRBV5-4 and TRBJ2-3, is ETGVTQSPTHLIKTRGQQVTLRCSSQSGHNTVSWYQQALGQGPQFIFQYYREEENGRGNFPPRFSGLQFPNYSSELNVNALELDDSALYLCALRDYNTDTQYFGPGTRLTVL.

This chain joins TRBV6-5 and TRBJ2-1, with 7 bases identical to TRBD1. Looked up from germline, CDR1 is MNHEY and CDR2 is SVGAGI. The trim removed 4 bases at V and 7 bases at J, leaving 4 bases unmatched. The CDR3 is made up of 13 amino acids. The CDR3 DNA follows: TGTGCCAGCAGTTCGGTCAGGGGGAATGAGCAGTTCTTC. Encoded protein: CASSSVRGNEQFF.

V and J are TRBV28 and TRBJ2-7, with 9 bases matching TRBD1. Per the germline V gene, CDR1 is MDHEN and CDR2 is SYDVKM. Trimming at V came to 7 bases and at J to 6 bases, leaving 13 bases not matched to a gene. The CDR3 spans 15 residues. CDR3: CASTSPGQGMAEQYF. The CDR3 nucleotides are TGTGCCAGCACCTCACCGGGACAGGGCATGGCCGAGCAGTACTTC.

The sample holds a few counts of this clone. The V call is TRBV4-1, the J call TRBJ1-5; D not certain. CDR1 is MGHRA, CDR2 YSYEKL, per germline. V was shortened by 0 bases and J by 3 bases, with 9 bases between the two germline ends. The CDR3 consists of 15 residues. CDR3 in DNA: TGCGCCAGCAGCCAAGATAGGACTGCCAATCAGCCCCAGCATTTT. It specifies CASSQDRTANQPQHF.

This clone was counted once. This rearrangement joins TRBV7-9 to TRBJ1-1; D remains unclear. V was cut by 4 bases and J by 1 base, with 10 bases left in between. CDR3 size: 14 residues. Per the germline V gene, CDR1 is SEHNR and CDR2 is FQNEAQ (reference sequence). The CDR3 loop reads CASSSTTRNTEAFF. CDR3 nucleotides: TGTGCCAGCAGCTCCACGACAAGGAACACTGAAGCTTTCTTT.

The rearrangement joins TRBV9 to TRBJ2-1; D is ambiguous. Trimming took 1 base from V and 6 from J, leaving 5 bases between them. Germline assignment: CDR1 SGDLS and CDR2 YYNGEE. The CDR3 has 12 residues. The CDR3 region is CASSVHGNEQFF. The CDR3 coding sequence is TGTGCCAGCAGCGTACACGGCAATGAGCAGTTCTTC.

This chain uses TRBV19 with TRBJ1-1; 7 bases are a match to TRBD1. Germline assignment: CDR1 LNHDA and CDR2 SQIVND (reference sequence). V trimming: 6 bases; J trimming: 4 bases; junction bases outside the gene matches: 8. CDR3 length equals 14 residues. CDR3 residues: CASREQGKGTEAFF. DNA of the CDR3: TGTGCCAGTAGGGAACAGGGGAAGGGCACTGAAGCTTTCTTT.

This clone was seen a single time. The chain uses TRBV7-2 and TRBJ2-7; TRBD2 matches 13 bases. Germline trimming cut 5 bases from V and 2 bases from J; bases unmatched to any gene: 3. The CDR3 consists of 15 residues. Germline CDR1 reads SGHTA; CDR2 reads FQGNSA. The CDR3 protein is CASSATSGGAYEQYF. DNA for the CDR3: TGTGCCAGCAGCGCCACTAGCGGGGGGGCCTACGAGCAGTACTTC.

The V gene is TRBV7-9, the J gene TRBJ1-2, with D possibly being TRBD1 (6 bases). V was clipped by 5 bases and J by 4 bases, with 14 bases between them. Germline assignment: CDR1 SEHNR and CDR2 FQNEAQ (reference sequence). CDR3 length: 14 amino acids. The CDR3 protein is CASSEQQGTYGYTF. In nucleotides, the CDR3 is TGTGCCAGCAGCGAACAACAGGGAACCTATGGCTACACCTTC.